This TCR beta chain originates from a study of CD8 T cells in Susac syndrome. A single count supports this clonotype. RNA in amounts of about 0.5 to 1 ug was reverse transcribed with random hexamers. TCRdb redid the calling of the immunoSEQ multiplex PCR reads with MiXCR, one entry per CDR3 protein. The data hold roughly 110,000 distinct CDR3 sequences, with 94% observed a single time. The CDR3 covers 13 residues. V was trimmed by 1 base and J by 5 bases, leaving 7 bases between them. Per germline, CDR1 SEHNR and CDR2 FQNEAQ (reference sequence). This rearrangement joins TRBV7-9 to TRBJ2-3, with TRBD2 as a possible D gene (6 bases). Sequencing was done on a sample of CD8+ T cells from PBMCs. The receptor was isolated from a human donor with Susac syndrome. CDR3 region: CASSLGEVDTQYF. CDR3 DNA sequence: TGTGCCAGCAGCTTAGGGGAGGTAGATACGCAGTATTTT. Filled out from reference TRBV7-9 and TRBJ2-3, the complete variable domain reads DTGVSQNPRHKITKRGQNVTFRCDPISEHNRLYWYRQTLGQGPEFLTYFQNEAQLEKSRLLSDRFSAERPKGSFSTLEIQRTEQGDSAMYLCASSLGEVDTQYFGPGTRLTVL.